The clone carrying this T cell receptor beta chain has more than one count but fewer than ten. Germline V lookup: CDR1 MDHEN, CDR2 SYDVKM. Between the trimmed V and J ends, which lost 3 bases and 8 bases, there was a span of 8 bases. The CDR3 is 13 residues long. This sample was taken from a study of blood T cell repertoires in COVID-19. For the study at large: T cells, B-cell-depleted T cells, or PBMCs provided the cDNA or gDNA that served as material.

Per the original methods: Estimated nucleated cell counts came from reference gene primer amplification. The assay was immunoSEQ multiplex PCR, and TCRdb's table has in-frame clones only and misses some. Clonal size and the V and J genes are those of that table, whereas D and trimming came from the DNA. The data hold over 70,000 clones, with roughly four fifths observed a single time. The source is a woman aged 55-70 years with acute or convalescent COVID-19. The specimen was peripheral blood. This chain connects TRBV28 to TRBJ1-6, with D uncertain. Here the CDR3 DNA reads TGTGCCAGCAGTTTTAGTGTATATTCACCCCTCCACTTT. Translating gives CASSFSVYSPLHF.